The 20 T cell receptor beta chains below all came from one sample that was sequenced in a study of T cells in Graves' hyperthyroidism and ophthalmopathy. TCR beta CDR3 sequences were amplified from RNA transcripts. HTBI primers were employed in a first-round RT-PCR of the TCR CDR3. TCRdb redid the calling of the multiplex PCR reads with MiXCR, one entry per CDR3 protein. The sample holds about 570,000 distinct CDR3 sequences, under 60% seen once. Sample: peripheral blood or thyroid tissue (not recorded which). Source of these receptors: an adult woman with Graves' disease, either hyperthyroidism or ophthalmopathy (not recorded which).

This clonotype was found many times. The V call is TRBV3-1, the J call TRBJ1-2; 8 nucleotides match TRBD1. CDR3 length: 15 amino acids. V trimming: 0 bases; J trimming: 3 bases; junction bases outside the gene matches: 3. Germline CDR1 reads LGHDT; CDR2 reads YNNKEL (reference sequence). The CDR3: CASSQETRGHYGYTF. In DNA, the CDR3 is TGTGCCAGCAGCCAAGAAACCAGGGGGCACTATGGCTACACCTTC.

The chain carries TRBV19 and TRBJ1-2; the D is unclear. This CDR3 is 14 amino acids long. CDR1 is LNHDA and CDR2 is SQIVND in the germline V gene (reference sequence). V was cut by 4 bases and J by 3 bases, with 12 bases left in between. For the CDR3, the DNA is TGTGCCAGTAGTACCATGTCAGGCTACTATGGCTACACCTTC. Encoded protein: CASSTMSGYYGYTF.

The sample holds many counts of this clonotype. The CDR3 DNA reads TGCAGTGCTAGAGCCGGCGGGACAGGACTCTCCTACGAGCAGTACTTC. Translating it yields CSARAGGTGLSYEQYF. The chain uses TRBV20-1 and TRBJ2-7; TRBD1 matches 8 bases. The CDR3 has 16 residues. J gave up 0 bases and V 1 base, and 8 bases lay outside the gene matches. CDR1 is DFQATT and CDR2 is SNEGSKA in the germline V gene (reference sequence).

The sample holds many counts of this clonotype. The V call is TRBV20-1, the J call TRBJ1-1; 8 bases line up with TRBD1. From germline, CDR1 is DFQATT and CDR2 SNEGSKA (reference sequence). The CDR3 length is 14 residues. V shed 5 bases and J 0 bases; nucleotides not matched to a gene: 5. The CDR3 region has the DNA TGCAGTGCTCTAGACAGGGGCATGAACACTGAAGCTTTCTTT. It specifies CSALDRGMNTEAFF.

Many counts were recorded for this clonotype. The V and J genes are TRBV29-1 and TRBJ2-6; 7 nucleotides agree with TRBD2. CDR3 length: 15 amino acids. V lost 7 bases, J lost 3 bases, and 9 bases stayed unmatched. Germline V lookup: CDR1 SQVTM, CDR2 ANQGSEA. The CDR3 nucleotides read TGCAGCGCTACCGACGGGGGGTATGGGGCCAACGTCCTGACTTTC. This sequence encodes CSATDGGYGANVLTF. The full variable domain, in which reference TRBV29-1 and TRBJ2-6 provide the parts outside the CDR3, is SAVISQKPSRDICQRGTSLTIQCQVDSQVTMMFWYRQQPGQSLTLIATANQGSEATYESGFVIDKFPISRPNLTFSTLTVSNMSPEDSSIYLCSATDGGYGANVLTFGAGSRLTVL.

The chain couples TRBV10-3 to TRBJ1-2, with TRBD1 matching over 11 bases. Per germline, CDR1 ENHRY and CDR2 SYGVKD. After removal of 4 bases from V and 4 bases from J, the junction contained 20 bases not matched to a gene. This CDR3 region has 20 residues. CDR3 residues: CAISVLSGRGTGGGGYGYTF. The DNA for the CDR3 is TGTGCCATCAGTGTCCTCTCAGGCCGTGGGACAGGGGGAGGGGGCTATGGCTACACCTTC.

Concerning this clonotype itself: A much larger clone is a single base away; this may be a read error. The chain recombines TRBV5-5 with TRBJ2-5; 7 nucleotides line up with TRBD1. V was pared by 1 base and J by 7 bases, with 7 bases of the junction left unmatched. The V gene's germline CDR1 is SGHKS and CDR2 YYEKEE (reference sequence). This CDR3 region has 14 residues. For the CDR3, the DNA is TGTGCCAGCAGCTTGTTTGGGACAGTAGCGACCCAGTACTTC. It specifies CASSLFGTVATQYF.

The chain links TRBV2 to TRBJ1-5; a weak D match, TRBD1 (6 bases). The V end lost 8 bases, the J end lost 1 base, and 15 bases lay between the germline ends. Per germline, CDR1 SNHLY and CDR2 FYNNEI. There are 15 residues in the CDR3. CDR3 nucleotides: TGTGCCAGCGGTAACAGGGCGGTCAGCAATCAGCCCCAGCATTTT. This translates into CASGNRAVSNQPQHF.

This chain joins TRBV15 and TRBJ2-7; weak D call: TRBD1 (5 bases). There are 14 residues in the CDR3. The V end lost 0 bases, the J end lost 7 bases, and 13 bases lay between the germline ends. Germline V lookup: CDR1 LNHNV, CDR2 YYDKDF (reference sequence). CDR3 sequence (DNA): TGTGCCACCAGCAGAGATACCAGGGTGCGAGAGCAGTACTTC. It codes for CATSRDTRVREQYF.

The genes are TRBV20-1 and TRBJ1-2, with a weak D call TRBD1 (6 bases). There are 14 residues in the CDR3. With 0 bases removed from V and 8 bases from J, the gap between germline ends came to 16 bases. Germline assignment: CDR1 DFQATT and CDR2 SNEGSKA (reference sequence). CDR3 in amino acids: CSARDLEAGGGYTF. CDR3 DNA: TGCAGTGCTAGAGATCTAGAGGCGGGGGGCGGCTACACCTTC.

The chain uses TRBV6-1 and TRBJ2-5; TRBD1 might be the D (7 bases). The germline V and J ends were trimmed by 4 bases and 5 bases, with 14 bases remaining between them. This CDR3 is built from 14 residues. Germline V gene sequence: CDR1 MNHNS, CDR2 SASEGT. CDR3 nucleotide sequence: TGTGCCAGCAGTGGATGGGCAGGGGGGGAGACCCAGTACTTC. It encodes CASSGWAGGETQYF.

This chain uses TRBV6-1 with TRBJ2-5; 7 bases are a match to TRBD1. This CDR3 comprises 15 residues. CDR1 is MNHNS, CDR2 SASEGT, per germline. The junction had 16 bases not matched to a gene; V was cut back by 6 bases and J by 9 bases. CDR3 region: CASSPGQAHNQPQYF. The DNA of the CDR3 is TGTGCCAGCAGCCCCGGACAGGCCCACAATCAGCCCCAGTACTTC.

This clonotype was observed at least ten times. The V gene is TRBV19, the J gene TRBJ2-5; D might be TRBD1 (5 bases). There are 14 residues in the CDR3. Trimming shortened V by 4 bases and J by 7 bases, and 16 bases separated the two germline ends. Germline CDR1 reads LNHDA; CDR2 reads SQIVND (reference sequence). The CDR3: CASSNTGRAGTQYF. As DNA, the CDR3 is TGTGCCAGTAGTAATACAGGCCGGGCTGGGACCCAGTACTTC.

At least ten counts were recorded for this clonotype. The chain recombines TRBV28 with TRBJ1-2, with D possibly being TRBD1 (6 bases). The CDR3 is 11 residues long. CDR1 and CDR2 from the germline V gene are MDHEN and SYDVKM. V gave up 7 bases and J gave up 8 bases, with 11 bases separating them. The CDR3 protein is CASNRDKGYTF. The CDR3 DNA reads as TGTGCCAGCAACCGGGACAAAGGCTACACCTTC.

CDR3 sequence (DNA): TGTGCCAGCAGCCCTCACAACTACGAGCAGTACTTC. Translated, it gives CASSPHNYEQYF. V and J are TRBV11-1 and TRBJ2-7, with D unclear. Between the trimmed V and J ends, which lost 5 bases and 3 bases, there was a span of 8 bases. There are 12 residues in the CDR3. The germline gives CDR1 SGHAT, CDR2 FQDESV (reference sequence).

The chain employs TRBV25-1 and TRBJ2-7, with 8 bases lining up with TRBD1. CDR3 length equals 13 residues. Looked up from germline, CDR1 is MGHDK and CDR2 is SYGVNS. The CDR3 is CAILGQGLEEQYF. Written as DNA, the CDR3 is TGTGCTATCCTCGGACAGGGTCTGGAAGAGCAGTACTTC.

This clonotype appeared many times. The CDR3 DNA reads TGTGCCAGCAGCTCCAGAGATGAAAAACTGTTTTTT. Its translation: CASSSRDEKLFF. The chain employs TRBV7-9 and TRBJ1-4; D not certain. Germline loops: CDR1 SEHNR, CDR2 FQNEAQ (reference sequence). The CDR3 extends over 12 amino acids. Trimming pared 4 bases from V and 6 bases from J, leaving 6 bases between.

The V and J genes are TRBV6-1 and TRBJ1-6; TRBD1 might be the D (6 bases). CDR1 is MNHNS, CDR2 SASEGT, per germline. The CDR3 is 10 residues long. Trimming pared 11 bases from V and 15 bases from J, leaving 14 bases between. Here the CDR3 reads CAARGGNLHF. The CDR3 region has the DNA TGTGCCGCAAGAGGGGGGAACCTCCACTTT.

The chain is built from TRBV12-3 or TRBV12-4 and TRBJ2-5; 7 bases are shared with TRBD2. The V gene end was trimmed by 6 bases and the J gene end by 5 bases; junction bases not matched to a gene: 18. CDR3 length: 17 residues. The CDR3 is CASSPLRGGRESETQYF. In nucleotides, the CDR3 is TGTGCCAGCAGCCCCCTGCGAGGTGGGAGGGAGTCGGAGACCCAGTACTTC.

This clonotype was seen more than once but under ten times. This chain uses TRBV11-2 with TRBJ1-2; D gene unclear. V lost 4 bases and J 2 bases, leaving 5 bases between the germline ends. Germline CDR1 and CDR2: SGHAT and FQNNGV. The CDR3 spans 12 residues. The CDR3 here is CASSSENYGYTF. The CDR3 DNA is TGTGCCAGCAGCTCAGAGAACTATGGCTACACCTTC.